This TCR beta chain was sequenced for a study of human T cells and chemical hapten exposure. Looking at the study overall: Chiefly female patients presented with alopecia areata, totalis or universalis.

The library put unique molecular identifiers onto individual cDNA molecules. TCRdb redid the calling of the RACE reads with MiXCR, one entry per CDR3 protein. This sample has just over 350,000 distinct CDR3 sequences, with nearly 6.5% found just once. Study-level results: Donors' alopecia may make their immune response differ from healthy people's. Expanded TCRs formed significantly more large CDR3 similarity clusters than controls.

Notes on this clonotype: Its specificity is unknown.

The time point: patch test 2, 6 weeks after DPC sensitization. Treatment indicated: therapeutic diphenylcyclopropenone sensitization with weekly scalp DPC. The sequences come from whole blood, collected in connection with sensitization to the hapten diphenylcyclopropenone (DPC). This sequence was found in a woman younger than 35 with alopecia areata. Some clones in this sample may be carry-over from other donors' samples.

The CDR3, as DNA: TGCGCCAGCAGCTTGGCAGTGGCGGGGGGCCCGGATACGCAGTATTTT. It codes for CASSLAVAGGPDTQYF. The gene calls are TRBV5-1 and TRBJ2-3; the match to TRBD2 covers 8 bases. V lost 0 bases, J lost 6 bases, and 9 bases stayed unmatched. Per the germline V gene, CDR1 is SGHRS and CDR2 is YFSETQ. There are 16 residues in the CDR3.